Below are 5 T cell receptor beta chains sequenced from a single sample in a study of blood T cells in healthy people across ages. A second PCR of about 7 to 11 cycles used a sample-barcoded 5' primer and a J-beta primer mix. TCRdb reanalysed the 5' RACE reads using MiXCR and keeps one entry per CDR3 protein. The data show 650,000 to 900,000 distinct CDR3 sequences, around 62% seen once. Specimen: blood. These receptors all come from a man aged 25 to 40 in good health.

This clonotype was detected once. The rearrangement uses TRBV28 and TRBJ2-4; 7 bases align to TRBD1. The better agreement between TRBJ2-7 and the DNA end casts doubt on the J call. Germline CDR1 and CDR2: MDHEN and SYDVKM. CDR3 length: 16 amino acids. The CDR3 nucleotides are TGTGCCAGCAGACTCTCCGGGACAGCAGGATCGGGCGAGCAGTACTTC. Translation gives CASRLSGTAGSGEQYF.

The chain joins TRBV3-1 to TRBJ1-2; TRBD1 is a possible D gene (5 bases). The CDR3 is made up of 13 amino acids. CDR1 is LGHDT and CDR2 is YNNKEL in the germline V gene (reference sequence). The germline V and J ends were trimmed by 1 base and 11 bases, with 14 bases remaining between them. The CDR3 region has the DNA TGTGCCAGCAGCCAAGTGGGTGGGGACGGTTACACCTTC. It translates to CASSQVGGDGYTF.

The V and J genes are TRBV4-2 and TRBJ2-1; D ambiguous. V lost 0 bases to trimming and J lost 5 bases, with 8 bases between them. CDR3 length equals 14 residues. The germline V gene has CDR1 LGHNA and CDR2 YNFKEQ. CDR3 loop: CASSQELVHNEQFF. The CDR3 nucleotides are TGTGCCAGCAGCCAAGAACTGGTCCACAATGAGCAGTTCTTC.

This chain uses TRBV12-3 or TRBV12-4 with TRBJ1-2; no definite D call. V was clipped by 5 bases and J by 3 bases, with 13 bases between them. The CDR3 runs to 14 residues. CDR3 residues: CASSPIRRDYGYTF. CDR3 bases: TGTGCCAGCAGTCCCATCCGGAGAGACTATGGCTACACCTTC.

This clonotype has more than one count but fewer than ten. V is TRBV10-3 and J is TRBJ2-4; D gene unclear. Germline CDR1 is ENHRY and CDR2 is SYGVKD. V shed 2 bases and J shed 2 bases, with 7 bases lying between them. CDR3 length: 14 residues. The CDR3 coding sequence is TGTGCCATCAGTGAGCGGAGCTCCAAAAACATTCAGTACTTC. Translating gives CAISERSSKNIQYF.